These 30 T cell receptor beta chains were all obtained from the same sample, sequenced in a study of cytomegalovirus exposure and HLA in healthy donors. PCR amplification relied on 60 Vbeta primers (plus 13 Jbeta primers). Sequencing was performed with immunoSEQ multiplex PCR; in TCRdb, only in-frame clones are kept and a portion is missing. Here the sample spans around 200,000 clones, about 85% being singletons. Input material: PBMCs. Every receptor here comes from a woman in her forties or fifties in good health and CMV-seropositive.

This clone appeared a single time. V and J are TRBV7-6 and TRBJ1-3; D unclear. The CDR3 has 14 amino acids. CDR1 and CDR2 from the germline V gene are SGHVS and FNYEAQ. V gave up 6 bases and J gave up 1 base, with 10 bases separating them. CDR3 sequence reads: CASSPGGSGNTIYF. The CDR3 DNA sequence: TGTGCCAGCAGTCCCGGAGGGTCTGGAAACACCATATATTTT.

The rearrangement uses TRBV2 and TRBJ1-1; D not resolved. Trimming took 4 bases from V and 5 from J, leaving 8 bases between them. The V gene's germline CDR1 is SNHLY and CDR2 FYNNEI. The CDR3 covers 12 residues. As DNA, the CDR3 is TGTGCCAGCAGTGGCCTGAGAACTGAAGCTTTCTTT. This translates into CASSGLRTEAFF.

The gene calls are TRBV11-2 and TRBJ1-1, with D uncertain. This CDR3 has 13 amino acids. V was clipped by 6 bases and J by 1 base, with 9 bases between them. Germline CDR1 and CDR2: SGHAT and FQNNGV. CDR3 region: CASSHFPNTEAFF. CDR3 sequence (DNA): TGTGCCAGCAGTCACTTCCCGAACACTGAAGCTTTCTTT.

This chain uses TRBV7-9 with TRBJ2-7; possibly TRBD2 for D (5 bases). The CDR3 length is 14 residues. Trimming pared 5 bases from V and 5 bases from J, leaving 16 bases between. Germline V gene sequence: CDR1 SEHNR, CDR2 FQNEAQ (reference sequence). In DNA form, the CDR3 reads TGTGCCAGCAGCCCTAGGCTAGCTCTACACGAGCAGTACTTC. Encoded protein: CASSPRLALHEQYF.

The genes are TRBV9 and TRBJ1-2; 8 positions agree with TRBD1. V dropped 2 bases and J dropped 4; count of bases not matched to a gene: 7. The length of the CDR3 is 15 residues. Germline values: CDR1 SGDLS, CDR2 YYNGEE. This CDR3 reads CASSVLQGGVYGYTF. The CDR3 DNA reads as TGTGCCAGCAGCGTCTTACAGGGGGGAGTCTATGGCTACACCTTC. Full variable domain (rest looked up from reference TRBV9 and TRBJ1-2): DSGVTQTPKHLITATGQRVTLRCSPRSGDLSVYWYQQSLDQGLQFLIQYYNGEERAKGNILERFSAQQFPDLHSELNLSSLELGDSALYFCASSVLQGGVYGYTFGSGTRLTVV.

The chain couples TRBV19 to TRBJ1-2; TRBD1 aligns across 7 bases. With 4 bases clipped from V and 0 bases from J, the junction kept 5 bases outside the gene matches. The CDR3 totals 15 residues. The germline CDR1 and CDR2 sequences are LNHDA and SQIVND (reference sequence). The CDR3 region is CASSRGQLTNYGYTF. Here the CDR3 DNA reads TGTGCCAGTAGTAGGGGACAGCTAACTAACTATGGCTACACCTTC.

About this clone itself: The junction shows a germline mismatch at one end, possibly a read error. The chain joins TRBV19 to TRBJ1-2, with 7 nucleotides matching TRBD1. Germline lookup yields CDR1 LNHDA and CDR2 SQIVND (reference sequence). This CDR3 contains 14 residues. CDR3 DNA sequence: TGTGCCAGTAGAATAGGGGGCTACAACTATGGCTACACCTTC. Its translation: CASRIGGYNYGYTF.

CDR3 sequence: CASSLAGETQYF. DNA for the CDR3: TGTGCCAGCAGCTTGGCGGGGGAGACCCAGTACTTC. J is TRBJ2-5 and V is TRBV5-6; a possible D gene is TRBD2 (5 bases). This CDR3 region has 12 residues. In germline, CDR1 is SGHDT, CDR2 YYEEEE. V was shortened by 0 bases and J by 5 bases, with 5 bases between the two germline ends. The full variable domain, with the rest looked up from reference TRBV5-6 and TRBJ2-5, is DAGVTQSPTHLIKTRGQQVTLRCSPKSGHDTVSWYQQALGQGPQFIFQYYEEEERQRGNFPDRFSGHQFPNYSSELNVNALLLGDSALYLCASSLAGETQYFGPGTRLLVL.

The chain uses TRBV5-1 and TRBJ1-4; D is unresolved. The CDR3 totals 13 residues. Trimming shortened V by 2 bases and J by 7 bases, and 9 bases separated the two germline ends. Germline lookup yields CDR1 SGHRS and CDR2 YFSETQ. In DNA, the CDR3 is TGCGCCAGCAGCTTTAGGCCAGGTGAAAAACTGTTTTTT. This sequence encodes CASSFRPGEKLFF.

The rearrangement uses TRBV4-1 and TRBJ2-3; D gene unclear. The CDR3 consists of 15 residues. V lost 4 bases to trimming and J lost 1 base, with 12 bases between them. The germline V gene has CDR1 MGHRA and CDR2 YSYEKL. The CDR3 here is CASSRLPRGTDTQYF. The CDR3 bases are TGCGCCAGCAGCCGCCTCCCACGAGGCACAGATACGCAGTATTTT.

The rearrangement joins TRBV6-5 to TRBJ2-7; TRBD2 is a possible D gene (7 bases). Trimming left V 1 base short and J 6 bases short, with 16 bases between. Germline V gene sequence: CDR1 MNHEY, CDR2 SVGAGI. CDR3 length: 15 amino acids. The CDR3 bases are TGTGCCAGCAGTTACTTCCGGGGGGCCCGTGGCGAGCAGTACTTC. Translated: CASSYFRGARGEQYF.

The CDR3 coding sequence is TGTGCCAGCCAAGTCCGGGGGGCAGATACGCAGTATTTT. Translating gives CASQVRGADTQYF. The V and J genes are TRBV27 and TRBJ2-3, with TRBD2 matching over 7 bases. Germline loops: CDR1 MNHEY, CDR2 SMNVEV (reference sequence). With V trimmed by 8 bases and J by 4 bases, 6 bases remained unmatched. The CDR3 spans 13 residues.

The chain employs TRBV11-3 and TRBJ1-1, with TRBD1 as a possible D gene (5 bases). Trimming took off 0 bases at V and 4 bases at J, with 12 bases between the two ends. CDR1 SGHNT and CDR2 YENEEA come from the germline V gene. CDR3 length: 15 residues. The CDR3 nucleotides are TGTGCCAGCAGCTTAGACAGGGAAGCAGGCACTGAAGCTTTCTTT. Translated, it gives CASSLDREAGTEAFF.

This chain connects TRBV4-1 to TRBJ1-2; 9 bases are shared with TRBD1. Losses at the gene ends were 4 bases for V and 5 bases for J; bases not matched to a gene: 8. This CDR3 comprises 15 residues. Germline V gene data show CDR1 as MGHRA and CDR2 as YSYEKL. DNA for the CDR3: TGCGCCAGCAGCCCCGAACCTGGACAGGGGTATGGCTACACCTTC. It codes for CASSPEPGQGYGYTF.

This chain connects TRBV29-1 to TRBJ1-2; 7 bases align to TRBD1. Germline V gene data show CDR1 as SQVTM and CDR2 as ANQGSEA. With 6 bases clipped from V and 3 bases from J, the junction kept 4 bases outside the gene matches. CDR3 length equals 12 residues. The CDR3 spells CSVATGDYGYTF. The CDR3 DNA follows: TGCAGCGTGGCCACAGGGGACTATGGCTACACCTTC.

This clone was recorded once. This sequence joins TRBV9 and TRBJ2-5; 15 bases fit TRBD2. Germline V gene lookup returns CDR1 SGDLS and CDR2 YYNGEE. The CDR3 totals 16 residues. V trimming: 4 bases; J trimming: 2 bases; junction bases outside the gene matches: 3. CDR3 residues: CASSLGLAGGQETQYF. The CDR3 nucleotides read TGTGCCAGCAGCCTAGGACTAGCGGGGGGGCAAGAGACCCAGTACTTC.

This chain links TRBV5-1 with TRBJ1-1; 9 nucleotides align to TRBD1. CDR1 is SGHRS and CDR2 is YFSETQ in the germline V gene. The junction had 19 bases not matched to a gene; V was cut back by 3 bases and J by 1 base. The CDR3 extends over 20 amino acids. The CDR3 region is CASSSADRGEGVGPNTEAFF. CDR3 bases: TGCGCCAGCAGCTCGGCGGACAGGGGAGAAGGCGTCGGGCCGAACACTGAAGCTTTCTTT.

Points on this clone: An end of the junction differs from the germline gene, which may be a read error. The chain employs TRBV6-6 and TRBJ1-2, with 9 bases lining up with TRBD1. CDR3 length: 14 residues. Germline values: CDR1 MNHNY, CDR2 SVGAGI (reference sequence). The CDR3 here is CASHGGQGTFAARF. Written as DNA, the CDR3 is TGTGCCAGTCACGGGGGACAGGGAACCTTTGCAGCCCGCTTC.

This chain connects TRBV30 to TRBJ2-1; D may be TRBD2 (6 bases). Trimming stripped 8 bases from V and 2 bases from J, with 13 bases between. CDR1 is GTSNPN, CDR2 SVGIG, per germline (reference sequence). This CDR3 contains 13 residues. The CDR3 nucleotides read TGTGCCGGACGTCGGGGGACCTACAATGAGCAGTTCTTC. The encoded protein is CAGRRGTYNEQFF. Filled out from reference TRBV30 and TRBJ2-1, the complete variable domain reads SQTIHQWPATLVQPVGSPLSLECTVEGTSNPNLYWYRQAAGRGLQLLFYSVGIGQISSEVPQNLSASRPQDRQFILSSKKLLLSDSGFYLCAGRRGTYNEQFFGPGTRLTVL.

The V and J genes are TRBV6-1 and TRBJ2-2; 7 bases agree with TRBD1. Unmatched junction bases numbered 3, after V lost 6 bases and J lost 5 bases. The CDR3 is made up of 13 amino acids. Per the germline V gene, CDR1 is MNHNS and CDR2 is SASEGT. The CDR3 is CASRPTGTGELFF. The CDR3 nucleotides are TGTGCCAGCAGACCGACAGGGACCGGGGAGCTGTTTTTT.

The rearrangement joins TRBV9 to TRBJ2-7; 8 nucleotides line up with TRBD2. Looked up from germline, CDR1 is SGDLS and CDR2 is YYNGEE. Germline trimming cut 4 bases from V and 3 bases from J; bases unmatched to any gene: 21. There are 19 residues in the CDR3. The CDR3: CASSPRSSGASHGLYEQYF. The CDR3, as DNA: TGTGCCAGCAGCCCCCGTAGTAGCGGGGCCTCCCACGGGCTCTACGAGCAGTACTTC.

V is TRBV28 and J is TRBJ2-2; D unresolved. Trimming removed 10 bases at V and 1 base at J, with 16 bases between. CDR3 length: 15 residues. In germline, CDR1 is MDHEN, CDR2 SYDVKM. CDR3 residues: CATDPRKENTGELFF. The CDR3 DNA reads TGTGCCACCGACCCGAGGAAGGAGAACACCGGGGAGCTGTTTTTT. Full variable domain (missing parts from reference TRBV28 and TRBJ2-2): DVKVTQSSRYLVKRTGEKVFLECVQDMDHENMFWYRQDPGLGLRLIYFSYDVKMKEKGDIPEGYSVSREKKERFSLILESASTNQTSMYLCATDPRKENTGELFFGEGSRLTVL.

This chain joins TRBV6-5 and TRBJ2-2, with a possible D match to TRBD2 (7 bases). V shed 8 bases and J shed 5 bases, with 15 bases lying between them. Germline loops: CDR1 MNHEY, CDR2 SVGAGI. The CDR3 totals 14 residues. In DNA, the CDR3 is TGTGCCAGCGGAAGGGGGGGACGAACCGGGGAGCTGTTTTTT. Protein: CASGRGGRTGELFF.

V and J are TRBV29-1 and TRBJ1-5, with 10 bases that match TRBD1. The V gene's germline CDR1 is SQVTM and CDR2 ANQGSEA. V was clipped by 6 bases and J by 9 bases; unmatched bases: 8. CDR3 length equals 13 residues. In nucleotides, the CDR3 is TGCAGCGTGGCCGGGACAGGGGATGGGCCCCAGCATTTT. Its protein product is CSVAGTGDGPQHF.

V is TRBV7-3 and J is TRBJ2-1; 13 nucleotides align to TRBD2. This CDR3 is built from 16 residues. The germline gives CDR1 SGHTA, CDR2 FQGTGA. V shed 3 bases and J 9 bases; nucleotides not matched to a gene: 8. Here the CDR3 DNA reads TGTGCCAGCAGCTTCCGCGGACTAGCGGGGGCGGGTGAGCAGTTCTTC. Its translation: CASSFRGLAGAGEQFF.

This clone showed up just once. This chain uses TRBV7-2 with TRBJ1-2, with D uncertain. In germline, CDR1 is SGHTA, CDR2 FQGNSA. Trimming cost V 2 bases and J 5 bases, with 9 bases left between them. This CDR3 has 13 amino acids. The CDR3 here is CASSLSGPYGYTF. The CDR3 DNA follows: TGTGCCAGCAGCTTAAGCGGGCCATATGGCTACACCTTC.

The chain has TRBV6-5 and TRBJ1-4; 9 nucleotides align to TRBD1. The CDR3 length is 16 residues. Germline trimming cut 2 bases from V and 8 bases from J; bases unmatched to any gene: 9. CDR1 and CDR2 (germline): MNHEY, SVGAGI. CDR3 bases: TGTGCCAGCAGTTACCGAGTCGGGACAGGGAGGGAAAAACTGTTTTTT. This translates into CASSYRVGTGREKLFF.

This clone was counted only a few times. The CDR3 DNA sequence: TGTGCCAGCAGCCAAGAAGGGACAGGGGTCACCTACGAGCAGTACTTC. It is translated as CASSQEGTGVTYEQYF. The rearrangement joins TRBV4-2 to TRBJ2-7; 10 nucleotides align to TRBD1. Germline-derived CDR1 and CDR2 are LGHNA and YNFKEQ. With 0 bases clipped from V and 2 bases from J, the junction kept 4 bases outside the gene matches. There are 16 residues in the CDR3.

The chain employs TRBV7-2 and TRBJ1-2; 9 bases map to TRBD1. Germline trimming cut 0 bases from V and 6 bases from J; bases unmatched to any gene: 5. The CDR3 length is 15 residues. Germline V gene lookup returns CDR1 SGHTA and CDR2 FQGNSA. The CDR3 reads CASSLALQGADGYTF. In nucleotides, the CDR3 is TGTGCCAGCAGCTTAGCCCTACAGGGGGCGGATGGCTACACCTTC.

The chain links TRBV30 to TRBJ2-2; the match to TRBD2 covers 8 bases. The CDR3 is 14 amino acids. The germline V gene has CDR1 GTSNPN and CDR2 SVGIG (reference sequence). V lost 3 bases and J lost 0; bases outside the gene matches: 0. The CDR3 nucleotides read TGTGCCTGGAGGGGACTAGCGAACACCGGGGAGCTGTTTTTT. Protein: CAWRGLANTGELFF.